The sequence of this T cell receptor (beta chain) was determined in a study of T cell responses to AZD1222 COVID-19 vaccine. Findings and caveats of the study: Donors were mostly white British, more females; clonal diversity possibly underestimated. Spike was spanned by vaccine-associated CD4 TCRs, which were dominant at 160-218 and 743-854. Repertoires were collected only later (after the peak T cell response had occurred).

This clone was counted between two and nine times. What it binds is not known. Assay used: immunoSEQ multiplex PCR; TCRdb lists only in-frame clones, some missing. Of some 64,000 clones in the sample, 76% were seen once. The CDR3 consists of 13 residues. The V segment lost 9 bases and the J segment 6 bases; nucleotides outside the gene matches: 4. CDR1 and CDR2 (germline): KGHDR, SFDVKD. The chain is built from TRBV24-1 and TRBJ1-4; 9 positions agree with TRBD1. This clonotype was sampled from an adult in good health. The sequenced sample was peripheral blood, obtained on day 0 of AZD1222 vaccination. The CDR3 here is CATQGQGHEKLFF. CDR3 bases: TGTGCCACCCAGGGACAGGGCCATGAAAAACTGTTTTTT.